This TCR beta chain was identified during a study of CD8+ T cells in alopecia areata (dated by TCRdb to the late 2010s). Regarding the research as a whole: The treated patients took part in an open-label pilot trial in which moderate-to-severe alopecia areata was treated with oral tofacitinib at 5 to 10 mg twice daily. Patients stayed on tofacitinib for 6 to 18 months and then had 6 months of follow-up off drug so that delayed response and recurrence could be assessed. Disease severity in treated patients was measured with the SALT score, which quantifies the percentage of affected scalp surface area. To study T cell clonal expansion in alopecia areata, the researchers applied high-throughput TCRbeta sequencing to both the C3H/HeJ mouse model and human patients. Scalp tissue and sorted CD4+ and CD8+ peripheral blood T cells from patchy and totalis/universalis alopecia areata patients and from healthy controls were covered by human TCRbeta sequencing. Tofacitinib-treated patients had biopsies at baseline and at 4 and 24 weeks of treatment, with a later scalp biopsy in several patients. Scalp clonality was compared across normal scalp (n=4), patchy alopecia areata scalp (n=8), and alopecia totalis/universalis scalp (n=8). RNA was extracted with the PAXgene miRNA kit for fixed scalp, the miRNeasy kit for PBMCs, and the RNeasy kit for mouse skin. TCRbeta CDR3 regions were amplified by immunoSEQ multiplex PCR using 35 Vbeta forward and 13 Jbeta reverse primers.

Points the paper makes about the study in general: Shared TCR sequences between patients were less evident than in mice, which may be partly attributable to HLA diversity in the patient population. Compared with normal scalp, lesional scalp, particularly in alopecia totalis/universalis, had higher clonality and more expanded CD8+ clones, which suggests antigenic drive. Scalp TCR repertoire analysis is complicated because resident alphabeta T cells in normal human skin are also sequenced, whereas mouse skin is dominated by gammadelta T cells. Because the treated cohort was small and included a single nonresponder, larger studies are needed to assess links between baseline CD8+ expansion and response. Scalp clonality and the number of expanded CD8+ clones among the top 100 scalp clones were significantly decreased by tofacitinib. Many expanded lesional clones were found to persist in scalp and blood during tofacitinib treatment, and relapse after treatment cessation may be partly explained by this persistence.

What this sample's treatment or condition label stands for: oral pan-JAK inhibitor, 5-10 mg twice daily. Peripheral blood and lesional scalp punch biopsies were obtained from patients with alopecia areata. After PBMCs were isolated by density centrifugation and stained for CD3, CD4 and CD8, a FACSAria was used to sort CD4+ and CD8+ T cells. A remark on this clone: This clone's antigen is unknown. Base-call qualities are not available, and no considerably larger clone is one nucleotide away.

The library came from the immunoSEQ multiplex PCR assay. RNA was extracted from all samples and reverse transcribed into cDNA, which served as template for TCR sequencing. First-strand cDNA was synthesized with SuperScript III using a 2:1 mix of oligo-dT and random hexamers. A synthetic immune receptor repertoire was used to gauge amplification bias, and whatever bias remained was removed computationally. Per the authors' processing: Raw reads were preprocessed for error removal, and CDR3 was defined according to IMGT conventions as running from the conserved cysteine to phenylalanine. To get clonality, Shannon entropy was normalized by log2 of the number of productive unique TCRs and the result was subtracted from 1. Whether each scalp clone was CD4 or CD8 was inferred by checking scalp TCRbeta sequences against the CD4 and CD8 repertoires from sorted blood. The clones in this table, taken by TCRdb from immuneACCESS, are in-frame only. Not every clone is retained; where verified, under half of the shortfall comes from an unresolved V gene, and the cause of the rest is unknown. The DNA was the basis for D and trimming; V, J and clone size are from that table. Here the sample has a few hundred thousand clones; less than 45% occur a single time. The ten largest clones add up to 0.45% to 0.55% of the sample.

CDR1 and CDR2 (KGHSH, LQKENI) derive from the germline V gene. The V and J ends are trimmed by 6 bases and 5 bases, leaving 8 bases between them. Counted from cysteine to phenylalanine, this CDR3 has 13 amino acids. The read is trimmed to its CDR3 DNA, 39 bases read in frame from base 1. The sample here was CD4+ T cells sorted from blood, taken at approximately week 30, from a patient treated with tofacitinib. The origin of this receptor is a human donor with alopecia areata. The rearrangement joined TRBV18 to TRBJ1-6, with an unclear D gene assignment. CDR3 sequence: CASSPANNSPLHF. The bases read TGTGCCAGCTCCCCTGCCAATAATTCACCCCTCCACTTT.